The 26 T cell receptor beta chains in this list originate from one sample, sequenced in a study of control samples from healthy donors and cancer patients (dated by TCRdb to about 2020). The method was the immunoSEQ multiplex PCR assay. The table comes from immuneACCESS by way of TCRdb, which keeps in-frame sequences with V and J called. Part of the clones is missing from these tables; in studies checked, under half for an unresolved V gene and the rest for unknown reasons. The sample table shows 80,000 to 100,000 clones, and 80% to 95% are seen once. The top ten clonotypes cover approximately 3% of the sample. Specimen: blood. Source of these receptors: a human donor in good health. The donor label of this sample is uncertain.

This chain connects TRBV30 to TRBJ1-2; D not resolved. Germline assignment: CDR1 GTSNPN and CDR2 SVGIG (reference sequence). The CDR3 sequence is 14 residues long. V lost 1 base and J lost 6, with 15 bases in between. The CDR3 nucleotides read TGTGCCTGGAGTGGTCAGTTCTATGTCAATGGCTACACCTTC. Its protein is CAWSGQFYVNGYTF.

The count of this clone is one. V usage is TRBV28 and J usage is TRBJ2-1; D may match TRBD1 or TRBD2 (6 bases each). Germline V lookup: CDR1 MDHEN, CDR2 SYDVKM. With 5 bases removed from V and 8 bases from J, the gap between germline ends came to 16 bases. The CDR3 contains 14 residues. CDR3 sequence reads: CASSPTGRRYEQFF. The CDR3 nucleotides read TGTGCCAGCAGTCCCACAGGGAGGAGATATGAGCAGTTCTTC.

DNA for the CDR3: TGTGCCAGCAGCCCCGGGACAGGGATCGACCGGATTATGAGCTACACCTTC. As protein: CASSPGTGIDRIMSYTF. This chain links TRBV3-1 (or the pseudogene TRBV3-2) with TRBJ1-2; the match to TRBD1 covers 9 bases. The trim removed 4 bases at V and 9 bases at J, leaving 18 bases unmatched. The CDR3 sequence is 17 residues long. Germline V CDR1 and CDR2: LGHDT, YNNKEL (reference sequence).

The chain uses TRBV6-2 or TRBV6-3 and TRBJ2-1; the match to TRBD1 covers 12 bases. V trimming: 4 bases; J trimming: 8 bases; junction bases outside the gene matches: 6. Germline V gives CDR1 MNHEY, CDR2 SVGEGT. CDR3 size: 15 residues. CDR3 nucleotide sequence: TGTGCCAGCAGTTTCACCGGGACAGGGGGCCATGAGCAGTTCTTC. Translated, it gives CASSFTGTGGHEQFF.

The genes are TRBV24-1 and TRBJ1-2; unclear D gene. V lost 5 bases and J lost 5, with 8 bases in between. This CDR3 is 12 amino acids long. CDR1 KGHDR and CDR2 SFDVKD come from the germline V gene. Here the CDR3 DNA reads TGTGCCACCAGTGCCAGCGAGTATGGCTACACCTTC. It translates to CATSASEYGYTF.

The CDR3 sequence: CASSVDPPAGVKNIQYF. The CDR3, as DNA: TGTGCCAGCAGCGTAGACCCTCCAGCTGGCGTGAAAAACATTCAGTACTTC. V and J are TRBV9 and TRBJ2-4; D is undetermined. V lost 0 bases to trimming and J lost 4 bases, with 17 bases between them. The CDR3 contains 17 residues. Germline V lookup: CDR1 SGDLS, CDR2 YYNGEE.

The gene calls are TRBV27 and TRBJ1-5; D possibly corresponds to TRBD1 (6 bases). Germline loops: CDR1 MNHEY, CDR2 SMNVEV (reference sequence). V was shortened by 6 bases and J by 0 bases, with 12 bases between the two germline ends. The length of the CDR3 is 15 residues. The CDR3 bases are TGTGCCAGCAGCCCGCACAGGGATAGCAATCAGCCCCAGCATTTT. Residues: CASSPHRDSNQPQHF.

DNA of the CDR3: TGTGCCAGCAGTTTTCGACAGGGGGGTTCACCCCTCCACTTT. It encodes CASSFRQGGSPLHF. The rearrangement links TRBV6-5 to TRBJ1-6; TRBD1 matches 9 bases. The V gene's germline CDR1 is MNHEY and CDR2 SVGAGI. V shed 4 bases and J 9 bases; nucleotides not matched to a gene: 4. The CDR3 extends over 14 amino acids.

CDR3 residues: CASRNYRAQEGAFF. DNA of the CDR3: TGTGCCAGCAGAAATTACCGGGCCCAAGAAGGGGCTTTCTTT. The chain links TRBV6-6 to TRBJ1-1; D call uncertain. The length of the CDR3 is 14 residues. V lost 6 bases, J lost 11 bases, and 22 bases lay in between. Per the germline V gene, CDR1 is MNHNY and CDR2 is SVGAGI (reference sequence).

The V gene is TRBV6-2 or TRBV6-3, the J gene TRBJ2-1; TRBD2 matches 10 bases. The CDR3 sequence is 16 residues long. Germline V CDR1 and CDR2: MNHEY, SVGEGT. Germline trimming cut 0 bases from V and 4 bases from J; bases unmatched to any gene: 3. CDR3 amino acids: CASSYSASGGYNEQFF. In DNA form, the CDR3 reads TGTGCCAGCAGTTACTCGGCTAGCGGGGGATACAATGAGCAGTTCTTC.

V and J are TRBV7-8 and TRBJ2-2; 11 bases fit TRBD2. Trimming removed 10 bases from V and 1 base from J; junction bases left unmatched: 8. CDR1 SGHVS and CDR2 FQNEAQ come from the germline V gene. The CDR3 has 16 residues. CDR3 nucleotide sequence: TGTGCCACCCTAAATGGACTAGCGGGGAACACCGGGGAGCTGTTTTTT. Amino acids: CATLNGLAGNTGELFF.

This chain joins TRBV19 and TRBJ2-2, with D possibly TRBD1 on 6 matching bases. This CDR3 contains 17 residues. V dropped 2 bases and J dropped 2 bases, with 15 bases sitting between them. Per the germline V gene, CDR1 is LNHDA and CDR2 is SQIVND (reference sequence). CDR3 DNA: TGTGCCAGTAGTATACTCACGGGGACAATCAACACCGGGGAGCTGTTTTTT. Protein product: CASSILTGTINTGELFF.

This clone occurred once. The CDR3 DNA follows: TGTGCCTGGTCGAGGGGGGCCTCCTATAATTCACCCCTCCACTTT. Translating it yields CAWSRGASYNSPLHF. The chain has TRBV30 and TRBJ1-6; perhaps TRBD1 as D (6 bases). Germline CDR1 GTSNPN, CDR2 SVGIG (reference sequence). The CDR3 runs 15 residues. The ends were cut back, 5 bases at V and 0 bases at J, with 11 bases in the middle.

DNA of the CDR3: TGTGCCAGCACGGGGACAGCGTTGCCTGAGACCATATATTTT. Translated, it gives CASTGTALPETIYF. The chain is built from TRBV28 and TRBJ1-3; 7 bases agree with TRBD1. Trimming cost V 7 bases and J 10 bases; bases outside gene matches: 13. Germline CDR1 reads MDHEN; CDR2 reads SYDVKM. The CDR3 has 14 residues. Full variable domain (remainder filled in from reference TRBV28 and TRBJ1-3): DVKVTQSSRYLVKRTGEKVFLECVQDMDHENMFWYRQDPGLGLRLIYFSYDVKMKEKGDIPEGYSVSREKKERFSLILESASTNQTSMYLCASTGTALPETIYFGEGSWLTVV.

This chain links TRBV19 with TRBJ1-6; 8 bases align to TRBD1. V dropped 9 bases and J dropped 11; count of bases not matched to a gene: 18. Germline CDR1 reads LNHDA; CDR2 reads SQIVND (reference sequence). The CDR3 contains 16 residues. The CDR3 is CASGYQSGQGSAPLHF. The CDR3 coding sequence is TGTGCCAGCGGTTACCAATCCGGACAGGGATCGGCACCCCTCCACTTT.

V gene TRBV13 combines with J gene TRBJ2-7; maybe TRBD2 (6 bases). Per the germline V gene, CDR1 is PRHDT and CDR2 is FYEKMQ (reference sequence). The V end lost 1 base, the J end lost 7 bases, and 8 bases lay between the germline ends. This CDR3 has 12 amino acids. The chain's CDR3 is CASSLVGGEQYV. The CDR3 DNA sequence: TGTGCCAGCAGCTTAGTGGGGGGAGAGCAGTACGTC.

The rearrangement uses TRBV4-1 and TRBJ1-3; a possible D gene is TRBD1 (6 bases). The V gene's germline CDR1 is MGHRA and CDR2 YSYEKL. Trimming left V 6 bases short and J 2 bases short, with 14 bases between. This CDR3 comprises 15 residues. The CDR3 nucleotides read TGCGCCAGCAGGCAGGACCAGGGGACTGGAAACACCATATATTTT. Residues: CASRQDQGTGNTIYF.

The genes are TRBV18 and TRBJ1-1; D unclear. Trimming cost V 5 bases and J 3 bases, with 10 bases left between them. The CDR3 runs 13 residues. The germline V gene encodes CDR1 KGHSH and CDR2 LQKENI. The CDR3 coding sequence is TGTGCCAGCTCATTCCGACGGGACACTGAAGCTTTCTTT. Amino acid sequence: CASSFRRDTEAFF.

V usage is TRBV6-5 and J usage is TRBJ2-2; D perhaps matches TRBD1 (5 bases). Between the trimmed V and J ends, which lost 4 bases and 4 bases, there was a span of 16 bases. This CDR3 contains 16 residues. Per the germline V gene, CDR1 is MNHEY and CDR2 is SVGAGI. The CDR3 DNA sequence: TGTGCCAGCAGTTCTCAGGGCCCCCTAGGCACCGGGGAGCTGTTTTTT. Protein product: CASSSQGPLGTGELFF.

In its sample, this clone was seen once. The chain links TRBV6-1 to TRBJ1-6; D ambiguous. V was shortened by 1 base and J by 3 bases, with 10 bases between the two germline ends. The CDR3 runs 16 residues. Germline values: CDR1 MNHNS, CDR2 SASEGT. The CDR3 region is CASSEEGSFYNSPLHF. CDR3 DNA sequence: TGTGCCAGCAGTGAAGAAGGGTCCTTCTATAATTCACCCCTCCACTTT.

The chain links TRBV9 to TRBJ1-3, with D possibly TRBD1 on 5 matching bases. CDR1 is SGDLS and CDR2 is YYNGEE in the germline V gene. Trimming took off 0 bases at V and 0 bases at J, with 7 bases between the two ends. The CDR3 has 15 residues. The CDR3 sequence: CASSVGTSSGNTIYF. In nucleotides, the CDR3 is TGTGCCAGCAGCGTAGGGACAAGCTCTGGAAACACCATATATTTT.

The gene calls are TRBV3-1 (or the pseudogene TRBV3-2) and TRBJ2-5; 10 nucleotides match TRBD2. Germline trimming cut 1 base from V and 5 bases from J; bases unmatched to any gene: 10. The CDR3 has 17 residues. Germline CDR1 and CDR2: LGHDT and YNNKEL (reference sequence). Written as DNA, the CDR3 is TGTGCCAGCAGCCAAGTTATTAGCGGGGGGAAGGGGGAGACCCAGTACTTC. Translating gives CASSQVISGGKGETQYF.

V and J are TRBV20-1 and TRBJ2-3; D is unresolved. V lost 3 bases to trimming and J lost 0 bases, with 7 bases between them. This CDR3 contains 13 residues. Germline values: CDR1 DFQATT, CDR2 SNEGSKA (reference sequence). This chain's CDR3 is CSASAASTDTQYF. The CDR3 DNA reads as TGCAGTGCTAGTGCGGCTAGCACAGATACGCAGTATTTT.

The chain combines TRBV6-5 with TRBJ1-1; possibly TRBD1 for D (6 bases). The V end was cut by 7 bases, the J end by 3 bases, with 9 bases between. Per the germline V gene, CDR1 is MNHEY and CDR2 is SVGAGI. CDR3 length equals 12 residues. CDR3 in DNA: TGTGCCAGCAACGGGGGGCACACTGAAGCTTTCTTT. Translated: CASNGGHTEAFF.

The CDR3 DNA follows: TGTGCCAGCAGCGCGGTGGGACTTGGCAACGGAAATGAGCAGTTCTTC. It codes for CASSAVGLGNGNEQFF. The chain couples TRBV9 to TRBJ2-1, with TRBD2 as a possible D gene (6 bases). Deletions cut 3 bases from V and 7 bases from J, with 20 bases between. This CDR3 is built from 16 residues. Germline CDR1 and CDR2: SGDLS and YYNGEE.

This clone was recorded only once. The chain has TRBV7-9 and TRBJ2-3, with 10 bases aligning to TRBD2. Germline CDR1 and CDR2: SEHNR and FQNEAQ (reference sequence). CDR3 length equals 17 residues. V trimming: 5 bases; J trimming: 2 bases; junction bases outside the gene matches: 10. CDR3 amino acids: CASSTRSGGAFTDTQYF. DNA of the CDR3: TGTGCCAGCAGCACCCGCAGCGGGGGGGCCTTCACAGATACGCAGTATTTT.